What follows are 2 T cell receptor beta chains derived from one specimen sequenced in a study of blood T cell repertoires in COVID-19. Assay used: immunoSEQ multiplex PCR; TCRdb lists only in-frame clones, some missing. The sample contains about 280,000 clones, 75% to 90% of which appear only once. The sequenced sample was peripheral blood. The source is a woman aged 25 to 39 who had recovered from COVID-19.

The DNA for the CDR3 is TGTGCCAGCAGCTTAACGGGATCTAGCGCGACTTTCAATGAGCAGTTCTTC. Translated: CASSLTGSSATFNEQFF. The J gene is TRBJ2-1, the V gene TRBV11-3; TRBD2 might be the D (6 bases). The CDR3 extends over 17 amino acids. Germline V gene data show CDR1 as SGHNT and CDR2 as YENEEA. V was pared by 2 bases and J by 6 bases, with 20 bases between.

This clone turned up a few times. The chain is built from TRBV5-4 and TRBJ1-2, with 7 bases matching TRBD1. The CDR3 runs to 13 residues. J was trimmed by 4 bases and V by 4 bases; bases with no gene match: 4. In germline, CDR1 is SGHNT, CDR2 YYREEE (reference sequence). Written as DNA, the CDR3 is TGTGCCAGCAGCGGGGACAGTCTCTATGGCTACACCTTC. Translation gives CASSGDSLYGYTF. Filled out from reference TRBV5-4 and TRBJ1-2, the complete variable domain reads ETGVTQSPTHLIKTRGQQVTLRCSSQSGHNTVSWYQQALGQGPQFIFQYYREEENGRGNFPPRFSGLQFPNYSSELNVNALELDDSALYLCASSGDSLYGYTFGSGTRLTVV.